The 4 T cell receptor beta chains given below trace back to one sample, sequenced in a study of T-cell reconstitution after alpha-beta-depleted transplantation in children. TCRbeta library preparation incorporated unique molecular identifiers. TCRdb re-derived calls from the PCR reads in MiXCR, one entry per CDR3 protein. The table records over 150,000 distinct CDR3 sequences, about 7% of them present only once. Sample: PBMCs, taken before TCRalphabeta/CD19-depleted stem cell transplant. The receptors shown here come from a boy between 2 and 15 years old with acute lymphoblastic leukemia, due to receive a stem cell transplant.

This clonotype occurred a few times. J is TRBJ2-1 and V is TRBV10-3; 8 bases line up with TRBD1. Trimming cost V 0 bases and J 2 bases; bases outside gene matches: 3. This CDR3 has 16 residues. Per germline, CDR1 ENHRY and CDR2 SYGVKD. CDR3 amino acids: CAISESGTGAYNEQFF. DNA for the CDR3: TGTGCCATCAGTGAGTCGGGGACAGGAGCCTACAATGAGCAGTTCTTC.

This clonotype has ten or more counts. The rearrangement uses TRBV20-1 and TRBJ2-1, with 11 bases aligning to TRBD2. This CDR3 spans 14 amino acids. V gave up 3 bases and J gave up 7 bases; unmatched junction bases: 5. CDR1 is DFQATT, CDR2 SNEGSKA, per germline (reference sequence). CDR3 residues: CSASGTSGVNEQFF. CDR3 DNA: TGCAGTGCTAGCGGGACTAGCGGAGTAAATGAGCAGTTCTTC.

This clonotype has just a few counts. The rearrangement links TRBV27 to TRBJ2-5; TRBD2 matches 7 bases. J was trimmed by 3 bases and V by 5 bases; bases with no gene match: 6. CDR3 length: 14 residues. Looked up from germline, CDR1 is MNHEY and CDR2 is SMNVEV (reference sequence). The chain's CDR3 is CASSPWAGEETQYF. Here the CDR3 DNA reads TGTGCCAGCAGTCCCTGGGCGGGGGAAGAGACCCAGTACTTC.

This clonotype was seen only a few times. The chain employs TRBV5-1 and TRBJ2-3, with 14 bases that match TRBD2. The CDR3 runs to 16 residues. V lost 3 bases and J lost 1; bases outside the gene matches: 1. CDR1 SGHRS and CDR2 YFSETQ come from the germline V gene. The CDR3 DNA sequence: TGCGCCAGCAGCTCGACTAGCGGGGGGGGCACAGATACGCAGTATTTT. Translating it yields CASSSTSGGGTDTQYF.